These 27 T cell receptor beta chains originate from one sample sequenced in a study of T cell repertoires in cytomegalovirus infection. TCRdb re-called the reads with MiXCR, one entry per CDR3 protein. The sample carries about 920,000 distinct CDR3 sequences, approximately 32% recorded once. No antigen has been identified for these receptors. The specimen was cultured CD8+ T cells from PBMCs, collected from culture after CMV antigen stimulation. These receptor sequences come from a human donor in good health (CMV status not recorded). Some clones in this sample may be carry-over from other donors' samples.

This clonotype was found a few times. The chain employs TRBV20-1 and TRBJ2-7; tentatively, D is TRBD1 or TRBD2 (5 bases each). The CDR3 loop spans 16 amino acids. Germline CDR1 and CDR2: DFQATT and SNEGSKA (reference sequence). Trimming cost V 0 bases and J 1 base, with 16 bases left between them. The CDR3 spells CSARDLDGTYSYEQYF. The DNA for the CDR3 is TGCAGTGCTAGAGATTTGGACGGGACGTATTCCTACGAGCAGTACTTC.

The chain has TRBV5-4 and TRBJ2-1, with TRBD2 identical over 8 bases. Losses at the gene ends were 0 bases for V and 0 bases for J; bases not matched to a gene: 5. This CDR3 is 17 amino acids long. Germline values: CDR1 SGHNT, CDR2 YYREEE (reference sequence). As DNA, the CDR3 is TGTGCCAGCAGCTTGGAAGCGGGGGCCCTCTCCTACAATGAGCAGTTCTTC. Protein sequence: CASSLEAGALSYNEQFF.

This clonotype was detected once. The DNA of the CDR3 is TGTGCCAGCTCTAACCGGGACATTAGTTACAATGAGCAGTTCTTC. It specifies CASSNRDISYNEQFF. J is TRBJ2-1 and V is TRBV18; D possibly corresponds to TRBD1 (6 bases). The CDR3 runs 15 residues. Germline V lookup: CDR1 KGHSH, CDR2 LQKENI. Between the trimmed V and J ends, which lost 6 bases and 4 bases, there was a span of 16 bases.

The chain is built from TRBV6-5 and TRBJ2-5; D unclear. Germline assignment: CDR1 MNHEY and CDR2 SVGAGI. The CDR3 covers 14 residues. V dropped 7 bases and J dropped 5 bases, with 17 bases sitting between them. CDR3 DNA sequence: TGTGCCAGCACCCTAGGCATAGGTGTGGAGACCCAGTACTTC. Translation gives CASTLGIGVETQYF.

The chain recombines TRBV28 with TRBJ1-2, with TRBD1 matching 9 bases. Germline-derived CDR1 and CDR2 are MDHEN and SYDVKM. After removal of 5 bases from V and 5 bases from J, the junction contained 9 bases not matched to a gene. The CDR3 is 15 residues long. The CDR3 bases are TGTGCCAGCAGTACCCAGGGGACAGGGAGATATGGCTACACCTTC. It codes for CASSTQGTGRYGYTF.

This clonotype appeared a few times. This chain uses TRBV27 with TRBJ1-5; D call uncertain. The CDR3 length is 14 residues. Per germline, CDR1 MNHEY and CDR2 SMNVEV (reference sequence). The V gene lost 8 bases and the J gene lost 8 bases, with 19 bases spanning the gap. The CDR3 region has the DNA TGTGCCAGCTCCCTTTTGAGGGTCGGGGAGCCCCAGCATTTT. Its protein is CASSLLRVGEPQHF.

This chain links TRBV28 with TRBJ2-1, with 9 bases that match TRBD2. The CDR3 covers 15 residues. V dropped 5 bases and J dropped 6; count of bases not matched to a gene: 8. The germline V gene encodes CDR1 MDHEN and CDR2 SYDVKM. In DNA form, the CDR3 reads TGTGCCAGCAGTCCCGCTAGCGGGGACCTCAATGAGCAGTTCTTC. Translation gives CASSPASGDLNEQFF.

V gene TRBV13 combines with J gene TRBJ2-7, with D possibly TRBD1 on 5 matching bases. CDR1 PRHDT and CDR2 FYEKMQ come from the germline V gene (reference sequence). CDR3 size: 13 residues. Trimming removed 5 bases from V and 3 bases from J, with 11 bases in between. The CDR3 loop reads CASSQGNSYEQYV. The CDR3 DNA reads as TGTGCCAGCAGCCAGGGAAACAGCTACGAGCAGTACGTC.

This chain uses TRBV7-6 with TRBJ1-5, with D uncertain. The CDR3 length is 13 residues. V lost 4 bases and J lost 4, with 8 bases in between. In germline, CDR1 is SGHVS, CDR2 FNYEAQ. The CDR3 coding sequence is TGTGCCAGCAGCTCATACGGAAATCAGCCCCAGCATTTT. This encodes CASSSYGNQPQHF.

As regards this clonotype: Sequence at one end of the junction differs from germline and may be a read error. This sequence joins TRBV2 and TRBJ1-5, with D maybe TRBD1 (6 bases). Germline CDR1 is SNHLY and CDR2 is FYNNEI. This CDR3 has 15 residues. The CDR3 spells CASSGTGMGNQPQRF. The DNA for the CDR3 is TGTGCCAGCAGTGGCACAGGGATGGGCAATCAGCCCCAGCGTTTT.

There are a few counts of this clonotype. The chain has TRBV12-3 or TRBV12-4 and TRBJ2-3; D perhaps matches TRBD2 (6 bases). V lost 2 bases and J 2 bases, leaving 14 bases between the germline ends. The CDR3 extends over 16 amino acids. CDR3 sequence reads: CASSLWGLAYTDTQYF. DNA for the CDR3: TGTGCCAGCAGTTTATGGGGACTTGCTTACACAGATACGCAGTATTTT.

This clonotype was observed once. The chain links TRBV7-9 to TRBJ1-1; the D gene is possibly TRBD1 (5 bases). Germline lookup yields CDR1 SEHNR and CDR2 FQNEAQ (reference sequence). The V and J ends lost 6 bases and 7 bases respectively, with 18 bases between them. This CDR3 has 14 residues. The CDR3 loop reads CASSYSRRVYEAFF. CDR3 DNA: TGTGCCAGCAGTTATAGCCGCAGGGTCTATGAAGCTTTCTTT.

On this clonotype: Likely a read error: the CDR3 ends without its conserved phenylalanine or tryptophan. The chain carries TRBV19 and TRBJ1-1; possibly TRBD1 for D (5 bases). Germline CDR1 and CDR2: LNHDA and SQIVND (reference sequence). V dropped 7 bases and J dropped 4 bases, with 13 bases sitting between them. This CDR3 is built from 13 residues. CDR3: CASILRGATEAFS. The CDR3 nucleotides read TGTGCCAGTATCCTCCGGGGCGCCACTGAAGCTTTCTCT.

Notes on this clonotype: The junction and the germline gene differ at one end; a read error may be behind it. The chain combines TRBV7-2 with TRBJ1-1; tentative D call: TRBD1 (5 bases). Looked up from germline, CDR1 is SGHTA and CDR2 is FQGNSA. The length of the CDR3 is 13 residues. CDR3 nucleotides: TGTGTCAGCAGCTCCGGACACATCACTGAAGCTTTCTTT. Amino acid sequence: CVSSSGHITEAFF.

This clonotype was picked up a small number of times. J is TRBJ1-2 and V is TRBV12-3 or TRBV12-4; D is unresolved. V lost 6 bases to trimming and J lost 8 bases, with 16 bases between them. The CDR3 consists of 13 residues. The CDR3 reads CASSPGLAGGYTF. The CDR3 DNA reads as TGTGCCAGCAGCCCCGGACTGGCCGGGGGCTACACCTTC.

The V gene is TRBV29-1, the J gene TRBJ2-1; the D gene is possibly TRBD2 (6 bases). The CDR3 is made up of 13 amino acids. CDR1 is SQVTM, CDR2 ANQGSEA, per germline. Trimming removed 1 base from V and 4 bases from J, with 8 bases in between. CDR3 amino acids: CSVEAGTYNEQFF. DNA of the CDR3: TGCAGCGTTGAAGCAGGGACTTACAATGAGCAGTTCTTC.

Only a few counts were recorded for this clonotype. The chain is built from TRBV19 and TRBJ2-1; D assignment may be TRBD1 or TRBD2 (5 bases each). V was trimmed by 7 bases and J by 8 bases, leaving 15 bases between them. This CDR3 comprises 13 residues. CDR1 is LNHDA, CDR2 SQIVND, per germline (reference sequence). CDR3 in DNA: TGTGCCAGTAACCTCATGGGGGTCGATGAGCAGTTCTTC. Its protein product is CASNLMGVDEQFF.

This clonotype was observed many times. This sequence joins TRBV6-5 and TRBJ2-7, with D perhaps assigned TRBD1 or TRBD2 (6 bases each). The CDR3 consists of 15 residues. Trimming shortened V by 4 bases and J by 0 bases, and 13 bases separated the two germline ends. CDR1 and CDR2 from the germline V gene are MNHEY and SVGAGI. CDR3 amino acids: CASSLGGSSSYEQYV. CDR3 bases: TGTGCCAGCAGTTTGGGGGGCAGTTCCTCCTACGAGCAGTACGTC.

The chain carries TRBV4-1 and TRBJ2-2; a weak D match, TRBD1 (7 bases). Per germline, CDR1 MGHRA and CDR2 YSYEKL. V was pared by 4 bases and J by 6 bases, with 15 bases between. This CDR3 is 15 amino acids long. The CDR3 sequence: CASSPRGTEPGELFF. The DNA of the CDR3 is TGCGCCAGCAGCCCCCGCGGGACAGAACCCGGGGAGCTGTTTTTT.

This clonotype was counted at least ten times. The CDR3 DNA is TGTGCCATCGGATTTACCCCGGGACAGGAACCTACTACCTACAATGAGCAGTTCTTC. Its translation is CAIGFTPGQEPTTYNEQFF. The genes are TRBV10-3 and TRBJ2-1; TRBD1 matches 8 bases. CDR3 length equals 19 residues. Germline loops: CDR1 ENHRY, CDR2 SYGVKD. With 8 bases clipped from V and 2 bases from J, the junction kept 20 bases outside the gene matches.

V gene TRBV19 combines with J gene TRBJ1-4; D uncertain. Trimming took off 1 base at V and 6 bases at J, with 18 bases between the two ends. Germline V gene lookup returns CDR1 LNHDA and CDR2 SQIVND (reference sequence). This CDR3 has 17 residues. The chain's CDR3 is CASSIASWTPRDEKLFF. The CDR3 DNA sequence: TGTGCCAGTAGTATAGCGTCTTGGACCCCCCGGGATGAAAAACTGTTTTTT. The full variable domain, its missing parts supplied by reference TRBV19 and TRBJ1-4, is DGGITQSPKYLFRKEGQNVTLSCEQNLNHDAMYWYRQDPGQGLRLIYYSQIVNDFQKGDIAEGYSVSREKKESFPLTVTSAQKNPTAFYLCASSIASWTPRDEKLFFGSGTQLSVL.

This clonotype was recorded a few times. The gene calls are TRBV5-1 and TRBJ2-7; D uncertain. CDR1 is SGHRS and CDR2 is YFSETQ in the germline V gene. Trimming removed 5 bases at V and 2 bases at J, with 17 bases between. This CDR3 has 15 residues. CDR3 loop: CASSSNFDGTYEQYF. Written as DNA, the CDR3 is TGCGCCAGCAGTTCCAATTTCGACGGAACCTACGAGCAGTACTTC. Full variable domain (missing parts from reference TRBV5-1 and TRBJ2-7): KAGVTQTPRYLIKTRGQQVTLSCSPISGHRSVSWYQQTPGQGLQFLFEYFSETQRNKGNFPGRFSGRQFSNSRSEMNVSTLELGDSALYLCASSSNFDGTYEQYFGPGTRLTVT.

On this clonotype: The junction departs from the called germline gene at one end, perhaps through a read error. The chain carries TRBV5-1 and TRBJ2-7, with TRBD1 matching 8 bases. The CDR3 is made up of 15 amino acids. Germline CDR1 and CDR2: SGHRS and YFSETQ. CDR3 protein: CASSSGQGRIDEQDF. Here the CDR3 DNA reads TGCGCCAGCAGCTCCGGACAGGGTCGTATTGACGAGCAGGACTTC.

This clonotype has a count of ten or more. The chain couples TRBV7-2 to TRBJ2-1, with 12 bases matching TRBD2. Trimming took 4 bases from V and 16 from J; bases not matched to a gene: 5. Germline V gives CDR1 SGHTA, CDR2 FQGNSA. This CDR3 spans 12 amino acids. CDR3 sequence reads: CASSYLAGGLFF. In DNA, the CDR3 is TGTGCCAGCAGCTACCTAGCGGGGGGGCTCTTCTTC.

This clonotype came up a few times. The V gene is TRBV20-1, the J gene TRBJ2-2, with TRBD1 identical over 7 bases. The CDR3 length is 15 residues. Germline CDR1 reads DFQATT; CDR2 reads SNEGSKA (reference sequence). The J segment lost 5 bases and the V segment lost 0 bases, leaving 6 bases of the junction unmatched. The CDR3, as DNA: TGCAGTGCTAGAGATTACAGGGGCACAACCGGGGAGCTGTTTTTT. This gives the protein CSARDYRGTTGELFF.

This clonotype came up a few times. This chain connects TRBV6-5 to TRBJ1-6; 8 bases are shared with TRBD1. With V trimmed by 2 bases and J by 10 bases, 13 bases remained unmatched. Germline V gives CDR1 MNHEY, CDR2 SVGAGI. The CDR3 spans 17 residues. The CDR3 DNA is TGTGCCAGCAGTTACCGTCATGGACAGGGTTTGGGATCACCCCTCCACTTT. Its translation: CASSYRHGQGLGSPLHF.

The chain links TRBV7-6 to TRBJ2-1; no clear D. Germline V gene sequence: CDR1 SGHVS, CDR2 FNYEAQ. The CDR3 sequence is 12 residues long. The V end lost 6 bases, the J end lost 6 bases, and 9 bases lay between the germline ends. The CDR3 DNA sequence: TGTGCCAGCAGTCAGACTGGCAATGAGCAGTTCTTC. It yields the protein CASSQTGNEQFF.